Listed here is a single T cell receptor beta chain. No cognate antigen has been identified for it. There are no base qualities to consult, and no much larger clone falls within one base. The library came from 5' RACE. Sequencing relied on an Illumina HiSeq 2500. A second PCR of roughly 7 to 11 cycles was performed with a sample-barcoded 5' primer and a J-beta primer mix. A template-switch 5' adaptor carrying 12 random nucleotides introduced a unique molecular identifier onto each TCR beta cDNA molecule. At least 2.5 million CDR3-containing paired-end reads were obtained from each sample. First-strand cDNA was synthesized from all RNA with the Mint cDNA synthesis kit, primed by a TRBC-specific oligonucleotide. Following uracil-DNA glycosylase treatment, all cDNA underwent a first 18-cycle PCR with the universal primers M1SS and BC2_uni_R. As for how the authors treated the data: For normalization, 1 million high-quality reads were randomly selected from each sample, with every read carrying a distinct molecular identifier. Reads with shared molecular identifiers were discarded instead of being binned into consensus sequences. MiTCR, with a Q25 quality threshold and the strictest error-elimination algorithm, was used for CDR3 identification, clonotype clustering and error correction. Lower-bound total TCR beta diversity was estimated with a nonparametric unseen species model using Euler transformation. The public reads were quality trimmed at Q25 with fastp and then assembled into clones with MiXCR by TCRdb, keeping productive beta chains. CDR3 protein duplicates are merged, each entry listing the most common genes and DNA. TCRdb, not the authors, supplied the V and J calls. The sample table holds about 400,000 distinct CDR3 sequences, of which roughly half were seen once. Under 65% of the sample is held by the ten biggest clonotypes.

The sample belongs to a study of blood T cells in healthy people across ages (dated by TCRdb to between 2014 and 2016). Concerning the study at large: In model experiments, template switching captured roughly one uniquely barcoded TCR beta cDNA molecule for every two T cells. The study measured age-related changes in TCR beta repertoire diversity using deep sequencing normalized with unique cDNA molecular identifiers. The donors were split into four age groups: young (average around 15 years), middle-aged (about 40), aged (roughly 68) and long-lived (about 82). Donors of different ages were randomly distributed across sequencing lanes to avoid experimental bias. Using the same blood draw, the study looked at two additional independent replicas of 1 million unique cDNA reads for two donors, one aged 18 to 29 and the other aged 80 or older. What the research found in general, with its limitations: Because the CMV infection status of the donors was unknown, age-related changes in expanded clonotypes may potentially have been confounded. Total diversity estimates from one million sequenced T cells were considered lower bounds and underestimates. As age increased, observed TCR beta diversity per million T cells dropped in a roughly linear way, and a significant reduction was already evident by age approximately 40. Compared with the aged group, the long-lived group had more naive CD4+ T cells, fewer expanded clones and increased TCR diversity, a pattern suggesting age selection. Because profiling used bulk unsorted PBMCs, naive and antigen-experienced compartments could not be compared conclusively. Observed TCR beta diversity correlated strongly with the percentage of naive T cells measured by flow cytometry.

Donors were about 36 systemically healthy Caucasian individuals from Russia aged about 6 to 100 years. About 10 milliliters of peripheral blood were collected from each donor into EDTA-treated Vacutainer tubes. PBMCs were isolated by Ficoll-Paque density-gradient centrifugation, with at least 6 million obtained per sample. Trizol reagent was used to extract total RNA from the PBMCs, yielding at least 5.5 micrograms per sample. Naive CD45RAhigh/CD27high T cell percentages were measured by flow cytometry on a PBMC aliquot from every donor. V loses 4 bases at its end and J loses 4 bases; junction bases beyond the gene matches: 5. Via the germline V gene, CDR1 is SGHTA and CDR2 FQGNSA. The CDR3 contains 15 residues, cysteine and phenylalanine counted. Only the CDR3 DNA is retained, 45 bases long and in frame from the first base.

The TCR originated in a man between 60 and 75 years old in good health. Sequenced input: blood. The chain is made from TRBV7-2 and TRBJ2-1; the central 9 bases match TRBD1. The CDR3 protein: CASSSTGGGYNEQFF. The DNA sequence follows: TGTGCCAGCAGCTCAACAGGGGGCGGGTACAATGAGCAGTTCTTC. The entire variable domain, with the stretches around the CDR3 drawn from the reference TRBV7-2 and TRBJ2-1 proteins, is GAGVSQSPSNKVTEKGKDVELRCDPISGHTALYWYRQSLGQGLEFLIYFQGNSAPDKSGLPSDRFSAERTGGSVSTLTIQRTQQEDSAVYLCASSSTGGGYNEQFFGPGTRLTVL.